This T cell receptor beta chain was retrieved from a study of cytomegalovirus exposure and HLA in healthy donors. Study observations and caveats: High sensitivity and specificity were reportedly achieved when the classifier diagnosed cytomegalovirus status. TCR beta sequences reportedly predicted the HLA-A and HLA-B alleles of most subjects accurately.

Details on this clone: Its antigen is undetermined.

With 60 Vbeta and 13 Jbeta primers, the PCR was carried out. Per the original methods: Among the unique TCR beta chains that a later analysis counted, 75 million to 85 million in all, 10 million to 11 million were shared. Sequencing was performed with immunoSEQ multiplex PCR; in TCRdb, only in-frame clones are kept and a portion is missing. The V and J calls and clone size were taken over from that table, and D and trimming were inferred from the DNA. Here the sample spans 150,000 or so clones, around 65% being singletons. Sequenced sample: PBMCs. The origin of this receptor is a woman in her twenties or thirties in good health and CMV-seropositive.

In DNA form, the CDR3 reads TGTGCCAGCAATTCACAGGGTCGAGACTCCTACGAGCAGTACTTC. Protein product: CASNSQGRDSYEQYF. The chain carries TRBV2 and TRBJ2-5; weak D call: TRBD1 (6 bases). The end of the DNA is better explained by TRBJ2-7, so the J call may be wrong. CDR3 length: 15 residues. Germline V gene lookup returns CDR1 SNHLY and CDR2 FYNNEI.